These 10 T cell receptor beta chains came from one sample sequenced in a study of blood T cell repertoires in COVID-19. Assay used: immunoSEQ multiplex PCR; TCRdb lists only in-frame clones, some missing. Among around 200,000 clones listed, approximately 80% were seen once. The material sequenced was peripheral blood. These receptors were taken from a woman aged 35 to 49 with COVID-19, enrolled during active disease.

This clone was seen a handful of times. The CDR3, as DNA: TGTGCCAGTAGCGGGGGACGAATGAACACTGAAGCTTTCTTT. The encoded protein is CASSGGRMNTEAFF. The chain is built from TRBV19 and TRBJ1-1; maybe TRBD1 (5 bases). The CDR3 spans 14 residues. Germline V CDR1 and CDR2: LNHDA, SQIVND (reference sequence). V was clipped by 6 bases and J by 0 bases, with 11 bases between them.

V and J are TRBV19 and TRBJ1-4; TRBD1 matches at 8 bases. Trimming cost V 6 bases and J 7 bases; bases outside gene matches: 10. CDR1 is LNHDA, CDR2 SQIVND, per germline (reference sequence). The CDR3 runs 15 residues. CDR3 nucleotides: TGTGCCAGTAGCGTCACCACAGGGGGGGGTGAAAAACTGTTTTTT. This translates into CASSVTTGGGEKLFF.

The chain couples TRBV7-2 to TRBJ1-2; 9 nucleotides line up with TRBD1. The CDR3 runs 14 residues. Germline-derived CDR1 and CDR2 are SGHTA and FQGNSA. The V and J ends lost 4 bases and 7 bases, in that order; junction bases with no gene match: 7. The CDR3 coding sequence is TGTGCCAGCAGCTGGCGGACAGGGGATAGTGGCTACACCTTC. It encodes CASSWRTGDSGYTF.

The chain is built from TRBV4-1 and TRBJ2-5; 11 nucleotides agree with TRBD2. Per germline, CDR1 MGHRA and CDR2 YSYEKL. The CDR3 is 19 residues long. Losses at the gene ends were 1 base for V and 3 bases for J; bases not matched to a gene: 13. The CDR3 loop is CASSQVRSSGRFGEETQYF. The CDR3 DNA sequence: TGCGCCAGCAGCCAAGTCAGGTCTAGCGGGAGGTTTGGGGAAGAGACCCAGTACTTC.

In the case of this clone: The sample carries other DNA sequences with the same CDR3. This chain uses TRBV9 with TRBJ2-7; a weak D match, TRBD2 (6 bases). CDR3 size: 10 residues. V was shortened by 3 bases and J by 10 bases, with 8 bases between the two germline ends. Germline lookup yields CDR1 SGDLS and CDR2 YYNGEE. The CDR3 here is CASSGREQYF. CDR3 nucleotide sequence: TGTGCCAGCAGCGGGAGGGAACAGTACTTC.

This chain uses TRBV28 with TRBJ1-3, with 7 positions matching TRBD1. The CDR3 has 15 amino acids. V trimming: 5 bases; J trimming: 2 bases; junction bases outside the gene matches: 6. Germline CDR1 and CDR2: MDHEN and SYDVKM. The CDR3 loop is CASSPADRTGNTIYF. The CDR3 DNA is TGTGCCAGCAGTCCAGCGGACAGGACTGGAAACACCATATATTTT.

The rearrangement joins TRBV6-5 to TRBJ2-7; 8 positions agree with TRBD2. J lost 2 bases, V lost 0 bases, and 3 bases had no gene match. The CDR3 totals 15 residues. Germline V CDR1 and CDR2: MNHEY, SVGAGI. The CDR3 region has the DNA TGTGCCAGCAGTTACTCAGCGGGGGCCACCTACGAGCAGTACTTC. Its translation: CASSYSAGATYEQYF.

The genes are TRBV27 and TRBJ1-2, with unresolved D. Looked up from germline, CDR1 is MNHEY and CDR2 is SMNVEV (reference sequence). V was shortened by 6 bases and J by 2 bases, with 13 bases between the two germline ends. The CDR3 contains 14 residues. In nucleotides, the CDR3 is TGTGCCAGCAGCCACGGGCGGGAAAACTATGGCTACACCTTC. As protein: CASSHGRENYGYTF.

As to this clone: One end of the junction is discordant with germline, which a read error may explain. This chain links TRBV20-1 with TRBJ2-5; TRBD1 agrees at 7 bases. CDR1 is DFQATT and CDR2 is SNEGSKA in the germline V gene (reference sequence). CDR3 length: 11 amino acids. The CDR3 region is CSAREVGTADF. CDR3 nucleotide sequence: TGCAGTGCTAGAGAAGTAGGGACAGCGGACTTC.

V gene TRBV3-1 (or the pseudogene TRBV3-2) combines with J gene TRBJ1-6; TRBD1 matches at 7 bases. Germline V CDR1 and CDR2: LGHDT, YNNKEL (reference sequence). This CDR3 has 15 amino acids. Losses at the gene ends were 6 bases for V and 9 bases for J; bases not matched to a gene: 11. CDR3 loop: CASSLGQVALSPLHF. The DNA of the CDR3 is TGTGCCAGCAGTCTAGGACAGGTGGCCCTTTCACCCCTCCACTTT.